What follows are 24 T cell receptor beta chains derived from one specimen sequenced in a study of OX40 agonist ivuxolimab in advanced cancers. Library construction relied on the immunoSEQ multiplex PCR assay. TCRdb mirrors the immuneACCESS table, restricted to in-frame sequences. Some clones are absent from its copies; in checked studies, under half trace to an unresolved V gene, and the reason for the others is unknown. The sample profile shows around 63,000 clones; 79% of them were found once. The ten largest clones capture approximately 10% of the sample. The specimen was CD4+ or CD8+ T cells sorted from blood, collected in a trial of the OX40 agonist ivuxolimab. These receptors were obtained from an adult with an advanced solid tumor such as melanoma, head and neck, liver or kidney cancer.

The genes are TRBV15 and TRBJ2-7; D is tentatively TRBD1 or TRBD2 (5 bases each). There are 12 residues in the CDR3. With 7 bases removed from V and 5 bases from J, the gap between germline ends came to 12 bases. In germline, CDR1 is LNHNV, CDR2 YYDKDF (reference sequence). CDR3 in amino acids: CATTQGENEQYF. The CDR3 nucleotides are TGTGCCACCACCCAAGGGGAGAACGAGCAGTACTTC.

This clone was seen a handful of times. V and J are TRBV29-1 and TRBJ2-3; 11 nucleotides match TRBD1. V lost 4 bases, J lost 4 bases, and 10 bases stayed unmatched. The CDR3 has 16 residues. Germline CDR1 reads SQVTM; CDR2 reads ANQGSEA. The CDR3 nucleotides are TGCAGCGTTGTCGCGGGCCGGGACAGGGGGGCAGATACGCAGTATTTT. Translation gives CSVVAGRDRGADTQYF.

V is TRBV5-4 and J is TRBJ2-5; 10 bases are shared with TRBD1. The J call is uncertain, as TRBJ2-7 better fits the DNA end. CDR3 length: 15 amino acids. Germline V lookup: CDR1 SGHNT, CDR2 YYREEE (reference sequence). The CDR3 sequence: CASNAMGTGAYEQYF. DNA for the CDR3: TGTGCCAGCAACGCGATGGGGACAGGGGCTTACGAGCAGTACTTC.

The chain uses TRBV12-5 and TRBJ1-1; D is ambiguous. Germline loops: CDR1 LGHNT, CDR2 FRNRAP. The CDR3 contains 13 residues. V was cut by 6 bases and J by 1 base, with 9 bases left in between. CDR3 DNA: TGTGCTAGTGGCCCGGCCGCGAACACTGAAGCTTTCTTT. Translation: CASGPAANTEAFF.

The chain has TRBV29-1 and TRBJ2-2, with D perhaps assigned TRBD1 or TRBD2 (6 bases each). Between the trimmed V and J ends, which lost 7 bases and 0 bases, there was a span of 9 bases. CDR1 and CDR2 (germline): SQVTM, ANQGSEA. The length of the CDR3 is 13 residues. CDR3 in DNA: TGCAGCGCGGGGGCTTCGAACACCGGGGAGCTGTTTTTT. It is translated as CSAGASNTGELFF.

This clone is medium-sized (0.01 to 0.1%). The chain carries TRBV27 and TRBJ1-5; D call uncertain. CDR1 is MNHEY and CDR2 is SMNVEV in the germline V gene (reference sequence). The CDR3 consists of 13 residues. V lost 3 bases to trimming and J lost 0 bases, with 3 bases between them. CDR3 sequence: CASSFYSNQPQHF. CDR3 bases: TGTGCCAGCAGTTTTTATAGCAATCAGCCCCAGCATTTT.

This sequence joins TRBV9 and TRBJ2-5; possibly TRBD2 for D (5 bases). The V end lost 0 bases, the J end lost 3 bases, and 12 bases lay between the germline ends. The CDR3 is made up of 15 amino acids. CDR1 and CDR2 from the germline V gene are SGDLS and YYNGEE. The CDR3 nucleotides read TGTGCCAGCAGCGTAGGGCTAGCAGATAAAGAGACCCAGTACTTC. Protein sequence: CASSVGLADKETQYF.

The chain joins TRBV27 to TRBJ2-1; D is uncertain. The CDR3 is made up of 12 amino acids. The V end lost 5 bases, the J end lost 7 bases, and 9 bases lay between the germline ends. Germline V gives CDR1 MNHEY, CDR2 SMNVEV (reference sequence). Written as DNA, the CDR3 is TGTGCCAGCAGTCTGACAACGAATGAGCAGTTCTTC. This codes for CASSLTTNEQFF.

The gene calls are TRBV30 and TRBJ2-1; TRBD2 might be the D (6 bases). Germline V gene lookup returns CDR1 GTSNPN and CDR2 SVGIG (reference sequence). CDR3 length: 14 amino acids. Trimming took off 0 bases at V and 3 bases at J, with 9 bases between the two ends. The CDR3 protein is CAWSVLASYNEQFF. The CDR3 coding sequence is TGTGCCTGGAGTGTACTAGCAAGCTACAATGAGCAGTTCTTC.

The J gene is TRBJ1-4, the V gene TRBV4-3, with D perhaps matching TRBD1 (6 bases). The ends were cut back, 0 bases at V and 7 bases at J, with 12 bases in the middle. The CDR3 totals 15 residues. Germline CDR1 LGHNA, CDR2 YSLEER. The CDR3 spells CASSQERGKGEKLFF. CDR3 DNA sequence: TGCGCCAGCAGCCAAGAGAGGGGGAAGGGTGAAAAACTGTTTTTT.

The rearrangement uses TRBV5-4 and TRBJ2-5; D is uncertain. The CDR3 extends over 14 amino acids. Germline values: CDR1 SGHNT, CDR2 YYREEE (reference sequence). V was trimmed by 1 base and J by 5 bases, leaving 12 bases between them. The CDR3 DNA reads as TGTGCCAGCAGCTTGTCTGGGGATTCGGAGACCCAGTACTTC. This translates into CASSLSGDSETQYF.

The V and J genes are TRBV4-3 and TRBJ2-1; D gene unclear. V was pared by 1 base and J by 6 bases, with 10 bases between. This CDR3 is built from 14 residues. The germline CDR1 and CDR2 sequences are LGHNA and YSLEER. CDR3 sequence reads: CASSQATLFNEQFF. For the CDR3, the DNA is TGCGCCAGCAGCCAAGCCACACTCTTCAATGAGCAGTTCTTC.

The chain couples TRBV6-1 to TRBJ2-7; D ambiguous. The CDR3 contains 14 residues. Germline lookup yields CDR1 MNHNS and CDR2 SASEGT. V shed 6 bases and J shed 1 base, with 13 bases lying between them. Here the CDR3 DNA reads TGTGCCAGCAGAATACGGCTAGTATCCTACGAGCAGTACTTC. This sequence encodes CASRIRLVSYEQYF.

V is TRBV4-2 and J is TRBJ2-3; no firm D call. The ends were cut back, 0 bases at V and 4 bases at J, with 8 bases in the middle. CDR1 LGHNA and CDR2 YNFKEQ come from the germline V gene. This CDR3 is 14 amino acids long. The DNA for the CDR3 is TGTGCCAGCAGCCAAGAGGTAGCCGCAGATACGCAGTATTTT. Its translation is CASSQEVAADTQYF.

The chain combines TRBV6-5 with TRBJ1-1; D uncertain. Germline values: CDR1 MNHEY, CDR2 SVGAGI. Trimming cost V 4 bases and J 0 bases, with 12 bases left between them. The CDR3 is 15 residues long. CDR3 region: CASSFGRSLNTEAFF. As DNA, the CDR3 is TGTGCCAGCAGTTTTGGGCGGAGCTTGAACACTGAAGCTTTCTTT.

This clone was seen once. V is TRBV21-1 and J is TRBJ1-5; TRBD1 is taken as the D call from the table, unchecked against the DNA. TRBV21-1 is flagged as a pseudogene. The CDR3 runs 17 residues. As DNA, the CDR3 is TGTGCCAGCAGCAAATGTAGACAGTCCTATAGCAATCAGCCCCAGCATTTT. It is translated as CASSKCRQSYSNQPQHF.

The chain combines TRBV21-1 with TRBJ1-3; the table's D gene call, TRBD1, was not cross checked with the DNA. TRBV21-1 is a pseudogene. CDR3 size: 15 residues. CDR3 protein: CASSKVQGARDTIYF. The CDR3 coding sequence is TGTGCCAGCAGCAAAGTTCAGGGGGCGCGGGACACCATATATTTT.

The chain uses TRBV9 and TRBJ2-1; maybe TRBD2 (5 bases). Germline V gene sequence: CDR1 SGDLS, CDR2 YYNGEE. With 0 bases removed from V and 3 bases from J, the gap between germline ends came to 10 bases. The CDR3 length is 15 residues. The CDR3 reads CASSVAGNFYNEQFF. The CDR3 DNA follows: TGTGCCAGCAGCGTAGCCGGGAACTTCTACAATGAGCAGTTCTTC.

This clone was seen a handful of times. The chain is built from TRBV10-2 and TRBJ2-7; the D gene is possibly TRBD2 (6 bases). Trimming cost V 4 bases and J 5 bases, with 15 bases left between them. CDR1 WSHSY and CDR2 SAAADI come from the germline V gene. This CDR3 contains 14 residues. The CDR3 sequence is CASSGSSASNEQYF. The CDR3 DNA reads TGCGCCAGCAGTGGGTCTAGCGCCAGCAACGAGCAGTACTTC.

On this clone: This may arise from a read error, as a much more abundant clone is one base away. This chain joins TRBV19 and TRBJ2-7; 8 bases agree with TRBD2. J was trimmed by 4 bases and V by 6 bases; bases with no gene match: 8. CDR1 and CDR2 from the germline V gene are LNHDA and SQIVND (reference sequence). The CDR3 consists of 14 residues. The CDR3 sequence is CASSWSGGDYEQYF. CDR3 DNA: TGTGCCAGTAGCTGGAGCGGGGGCGATTACGAGCAGTACTTC.

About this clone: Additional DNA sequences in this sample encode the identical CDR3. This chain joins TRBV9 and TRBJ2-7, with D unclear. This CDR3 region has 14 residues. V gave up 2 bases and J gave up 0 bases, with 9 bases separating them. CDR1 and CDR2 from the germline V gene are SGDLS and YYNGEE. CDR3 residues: CASSVGRSSYEQYF. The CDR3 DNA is TGTGCCAGCAGCGTCGGCAGGAGCTCCTACGAGCAGTACTTC.

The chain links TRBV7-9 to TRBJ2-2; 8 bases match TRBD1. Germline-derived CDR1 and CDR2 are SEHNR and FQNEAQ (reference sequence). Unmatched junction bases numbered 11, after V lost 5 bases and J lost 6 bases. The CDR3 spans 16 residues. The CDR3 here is CASSGLSGGAAGELFF. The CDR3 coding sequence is TGTGCCAGCAGCGGACTATCAGGGGGCGCGGCCGGGGAGCTGTTTTTT.

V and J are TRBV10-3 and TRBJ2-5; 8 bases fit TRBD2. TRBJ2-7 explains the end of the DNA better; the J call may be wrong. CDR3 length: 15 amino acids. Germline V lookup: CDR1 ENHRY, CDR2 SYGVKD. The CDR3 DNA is TGTGCCATCAGTGAGGCCGCGGGAGGTTCCTACGAGCAGTACTTC. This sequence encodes CAISEAAGGSYEQYF.

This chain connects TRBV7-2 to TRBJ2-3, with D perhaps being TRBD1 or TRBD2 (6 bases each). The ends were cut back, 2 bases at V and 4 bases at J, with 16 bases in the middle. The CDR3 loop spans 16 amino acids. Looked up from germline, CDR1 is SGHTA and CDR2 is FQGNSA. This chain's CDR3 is CASSLFLGGSADTQYF. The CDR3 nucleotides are TGTGCCAGCAGCTTATTCCTCGGGGGCTCGGCAGATACGCAGTATTTT. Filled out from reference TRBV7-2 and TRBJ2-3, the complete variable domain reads GAGVSQSPSNKVTEKGKDVELRCDPISGHTALYWYRQSLGQGLEFLIYFQGNSAPDKSGLPSDRFSAERTGGSVSTLTIQRTQQEDSAVYLCASSLFLGGSADTQYFGPGTRLTVL.